This TCR beta chain was profiled in a study of Graves' ophthalmopathy and Graves' hyperthyroidism. For the study at large: Blood was drawn at initial diagnosis, before any treatment. Study results and caveats: Using a 13-signature model, the authors split ophthalmopathy from stable hyperthyroidism, with 85% to 90% sensitivity and approximately 84% specificity.

Trimming removed 2 bases at V and 2 bases at J, with 13 bases between. The CDR3 is made up of 15 amino acids. In germline, CDR1 is DFQATT, CDR2 SNEGSKA (reference sequence). RNA transcripts yielded amplified TCR beta CDR3 regions. RT-PCR was first run with HTBI primers, then multiplex PCR in a second round. TCRdb used MiXCR to reprocess the multiplex PCR reads, holding one entry per CDR3 protein. The repertoire holds over 200,000 distinct CDR3 sequences, with roughly 29% as singletons. This clonotype was recorded many times. Its antigen is as yet unknown. The sequence derives from a man aged 45-65 years with Graves' ophthalmopathy. The gene calls are TRBV20-1 and TRBJ1-5, with D tentatively TRBD1 (6 bases). The sample comprised peripheral blood. The CDR3, as DNA: TGCAGTGCTAGACCCCTAGGGGGACGCAATCAGCCCCAGCATTTT. This encodes CSARPLGGRNQPQHF.